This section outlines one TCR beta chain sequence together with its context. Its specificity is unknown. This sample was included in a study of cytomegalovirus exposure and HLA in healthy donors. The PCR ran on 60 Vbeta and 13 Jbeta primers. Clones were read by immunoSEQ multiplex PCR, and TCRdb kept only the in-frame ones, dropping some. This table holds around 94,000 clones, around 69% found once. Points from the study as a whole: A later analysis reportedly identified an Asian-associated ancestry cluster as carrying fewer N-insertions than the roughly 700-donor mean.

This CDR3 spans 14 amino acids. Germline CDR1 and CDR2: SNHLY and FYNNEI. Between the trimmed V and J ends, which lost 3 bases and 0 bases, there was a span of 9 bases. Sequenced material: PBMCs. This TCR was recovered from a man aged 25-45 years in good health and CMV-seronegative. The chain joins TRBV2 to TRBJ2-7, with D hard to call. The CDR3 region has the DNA TGTGCCAGCAGTGACAGATTAACCTCCTACGAGCAGTACTTC. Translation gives CASSDRLTSYEQYF. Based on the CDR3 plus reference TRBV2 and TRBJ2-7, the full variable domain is EPEVTQTPSHQVTQMGQEVILRCVPISNHLYFYWYRQILGQKVEFLVSFYNNEISEKSEIFDDQFSVERPDGSNFTLKIRSTKLEDSAMYFCASSDRLTSYEQYFGPGTRLTVT.